This TCR beta chain was found in a study of T cell changes during pregnancy in multiple sclerosis. This clone was seen a single time. Trimming pared 0 bases from V and 5 bases from J, leaving 20 bases between. Germline CDR1 LNHNV, CDR2 YYDKDF (reference sequence). The CDR3 covers 18 residues. The table came from immunoSEQ multiplex PCR; TCRdb's copy has only in-frame clones and leaves some out. The sample consists of tens of thousands of clones, 80% to 95% of them appearing once. The V call is TRBV15, the J call TRBJ2-1, with a possible D match to TRBD1 (6 bases). The TCR comes from a female donor in good health, enrolled as a control in a pregnancy study. The source was CD4+ T cells from peripheral blood mononuclear cells, collected after pregnancy. The CDR3 DNA reads TGTGCCACCAGCAGAGATCGGTCGCCGACAGGTTATAACAATGAGCAGTTCTTC. This codes for CATSRDRSPTGYNNEQFF. Full variable domain (rest looked up from reference TRBV15 and TRBJ2-1): DAMVIQNPRYQVTQFGKPVTLSCSQTLNHNVMYWYQQKSSQAPKLLFHYYDKDFNNEADTPDNFQSRRPNTSFCFLDIRSPGLGDTAMYLCATSRDRSPTGYNNEQFFGPGTRLTVL.